This paragraph covers one T cell receptor beta chain sequence. Its antigen is unidentified. Within the sample, other DNA sequences also encode this same CDR3. This specimen belongs to a study of identifying expanded T cells in peripheral blood. Study-level points and caveats: Differentially abundant clones: approximately 1.3 between replicates, about 17 at roughly 13 days, around 19 at four.

The protocol was immunoSEQ multiplex PCR, while the TCRdb copy is restricted to in-frame clones and leaves out a portion. The sample lists 91,000 or so clones, 88% occurring once. No infections or other immune events were documented during collection. Germline V gene sequence: CDR1 SNHLY, CDR2 FYNNEI. With 3 bases removed from V and 3 bases from J, the gap between germline ends came to 3 bases. This CDR3 region has 11 residues. The sequence was collected from a person aged 18 to 69 in good health. The V and J genes are TRBV2 and TRBJ2-7, with D unclear. Sequencing input: blood. The CDR3 DNA reads as TGTGCCAGCAGTGACCGCTACGAGCAGTACTTC. It specifies CASSDRYEQYF.